Here is one T cell receptor (beta chain) with its context. TCRdb called the 5' RACE reads again in MiXCR, with one record for every CDR3 protein. The data contain 400,000 or so distinct CDR3 sequences, 6.2% of them seen just once; the ten biggest clones take up approximately 16%. CDR1 and CDR2 from the germline V gene are MNHNS and SASEGT. CDR3 length: 15 amino acids. The J segment lost 2 bases and the V segment lost 5 bases, leaving 7 bases of the junction unmatched. These data are taken from a study of T cells after yellow fever vaccination. The TCR originated in a man aged 25-45 years who received the YFV17D yellow fever vaccine. The chain couples TRBV6-1 to TRBJ2-3, with 7 bases that match TRBD2. The material was PBMCs, obtained 5 days after the yellow fever booster vaccination. The DNA for the CDR3 is TGTGCCAGCAGTAAAGGACTAGTTGTCACAGATACGCAGTATTTT. Protein sequence: CASSKGLVVTDTQYF.